Below, one T cell receptor beta chain is given with its context. Its antigen is as yet unknown. V dropped 6 bases and J dropped 4 bases, with 15 bases sitting between them. CDR1 and CDR2 from the germline V gene are SQVTM and ANQGSEA. This CDR3 is 13 amino acids long. RNA was extracted from whole blood without cell sorting, alongside germline DNA. The sample belongs to a study of tumor-infiltrating lymphocytes in primary liver carcinoma. Study information: The patients comprised men and women between the ages of 30 and 69 years. Measuring about 4.2 to 11 cm across, the tumors were staged as T1-T3 N0M0. Each of the samples returned roughly 3.5 to 8 million productive TCRbeta reads (a yield similar across tissue types).

Reverse transcription of 500 ng total RNA with a constant-region primer produced TCR beta cDNA. Library construction for TCR beta comprised three nested multiplex PCR rounds performed with slightly modified ARM-PCR. TRBV1-TRBV30 forward primers paired with a C-beta reverse primer were used in the first two PCR rounds, which ran approximately 11 cycles each. Each CDR3 protein gets one entry after TCRdb re-called the multiplex PCR reads with MiXCR. This table has about 210,000 distinct CDR3 sequences, around three fifths appearing once. The study's findings and limits: Blood's top-250-clone fraction was significantly lower than that of tumors (p = 0.039).

The receptor was derived from an older woman with primary liver carcinoma and hepatitis B virus infection. The chain has TRBV29-1 and TRBJ1-1, with D hard to call. The specimen sequenced was peripheral blood. The chain's CDR3 is CSVGTDTSTEAFF. DNA of the CDR3: TGCAGCGTGGGAACCGATACCAGCACTGAAGCTTTCTTT.